This is a list of T cell receptor beta chains from one sample in a study of CD8 T cells in Susac syndrome. From the immunoSEQ multiplex PCR reads, TCRdb called clonotypes with MiXCR, one entry per CDR3 protein. In the table there are approximately 160,000 distinct CDR3 sequences, about 93% of which are singletons. Sequencing was carried out using CD4+ T cells from PBMCs. The receptors shown here come from a human donor with multiple sclerosis. The CDR3 runs from the conserved cysteine through the conserved F or W. D genes are given only for firm matches. A clone size is listed for some rows: how often the clone was seen (once, few, many), or a class if it is expanded.

>TRBJ2-7|.|TRBV27|.
CASSLVPPGTTAYEQYF
TGTGCCAGCAGTTTAGTACCCCCGGGGACAACTGCCTACGAGCAGTACTTC
>TRBJ2-3|.|TRBV11-1|.
CASSIGARFADTQYF
TGTGCCAGCAGCATTGGGGCCAGATTCGCAGATACGCAGTATTTT
>TRBJ1-4|.|TRBV2|once
CASQEGQTRGKLFF
TGTGCCAGCCAGGAAGGACAAACGCGGGGAAAACTGTTTTTT
>TRBJ2-1|.|TRBV27|few
CASSLRGNSYNEQFF
TGTGCCAGCAGTTTGCGGGGAAACTCCTACAATGAGCAGTTCTTC
>TRBJ2-7|TRBD2|TRBV6-2/TRBV6-3|.
CASGTNSYEQYF
TGTGCCAGCGGGACTAACTCCTACGAGCAGTACTTC
>TRBJ1-5|.|TRBV15|.
CATSGLRDQPQHF
TGTGCCACCAGCGGCCTGCGGGATCAGCCCCAGCATTTT
>TRBJ1-1|.|TRBV19|.
CASTRVGGTEAFF
TGTGCCAGTACCAGGGTCGGCGGCACTGAAGCTTTCTTT
>TRBJ1-1|.|TRBV12-3/TRBV12-4|.
CASSLEDFGVEAFF
TGTGCCAGCAGTTTAGAGGATTTTGGGGTTGAAGCTTTCTTT
>TRBJ2-5|.|TRBV15|.
CATSRGGAARETQYF
TGTGCCACCAGCAGAGGAGGGGCGGCTAGAGAGACCCAGTACTTC
>TRBJ1-1|.|TRBV30|.
CAWSVDTEAFF
TGTGCCTGGAGTGTAGACACTGAAGCTTTCTTT
>TRBJ1-6|.|TRBV12-3/TRBV12-4|.
CASTAPDGEVHF
TGTGCCAGCACTGCCCCGGACGGCGAAGTCCACTTT
>TRBJ2-6|.|TRBV19|.
CASSFQGSGANVLTF
TGTGCCAGTAGTTTTCAGGGGTCTGGGGCCAACGTCCTGACTTTC
>TRBJ1-1|.|TRBV4-3|.
CASSQAGRASTEAFF
TGCGCCAGCAGCCAAGCAGGGAGAGCAAGCACTGAAGCTTTCTTT
>TRBJ1-2|.|TRBV2|.
CASRDTGSYGYTF
TGTGCCAGCAGGGATACAGGGAGCTATGGCTACACCTTC
>TRBJ2-7|TRBD1|TRBV6-5|.
CASRDRVSYEQYF
TGTGCCAGCAGAGACAGGGTTTCCTACGAGCAGTACTTC
>TRBJ2-4|.|TRBV30|once
CAWSVRGLTKNIQYF
TGTGCCTGGAGTGTACGAGGGTTGACCAAAAACATTCAGTACTTC
>TRBJ2-4|.|TRBV2|.
CASSEMGNIQYF
TGTGCCAGCAGTGAAATGGGGAACATTCAGTACTTC
>TRBJ2-5|.|TRBV28|.
CASSLSTSYQETQYF
TGTGCCAGCAGTTTGAGCACTAGCTATCAAGAGACCCAGTACTTC
>TRBJ2-7|TRBD2|TRBV29-1|.
CSVESGSQEQYF
TGCAGCGTTGAGAGCGGGAGTCAAGAGCAGTACTTC
>TRBJ1-2|.|TRBV10-3|.
CATRMGLANYGYTF
TGTGCCACCCGGATGGGACTAGCTAACTATGGCTACACCTTC
>TRBJ2-4|.|TRBV28|.
CASSLGGLQYF
TGTGCCAGCAGTTTGGGGGGGCTTCAGTACTTC
>TRBJ2-7|TRBD2|TRBV28|.
CASSTPGTSGSYEQYF
TGTGCCAGCAGTACTCCCGGGACTAGCGGTTCCTACGAGCAGTACTTC
>TRBJ2-3|TRBD2|TRBV20-1|.
CSAGPGLGADTQYF
TGCAGTGCGGGACCGGGACTAGGAGCGGATACGCAGTATTTT
>TRBJ1-2|TRBD1|TRBV3-1|.
CASSQESRGSYGYTF
TGTGCCAGCAGCCAAGAATCCAGGGGGTCCTATGGCTACACCTTC
>TRBJ1-1|.|TRBV28|.
CASSRYRNMNTEAFF
TGTGCCAGCAGTAGATACAGGAACATGAACACTGAAGCTTTCTTT
>TRBJ2-7|.|TRBV30|.
CAWSIQEAYEQYF
TGTGCCTGGAGTATTCAGGAGGCCTACGAGCAGTACTTC
>TRBJ1-4|.|TRBV6-6|.
CASSLQSEKLFF
TGTGCCAGCAGTTTACAGAGTGAAAAACTGTTTTTT
>TRBJ2-1|.|TRBV7-2|.
CASSLEPSYNEQFF
TGTGCCAGCAGCTTGGAGCCCTCCTACAATGAGCAGTTCTTC
>TRBJ1-2|.|TRBV12-5|.
CASGLARGSYGYTF
TGTGCTAGTGGTTTGGCCCGGGGGTCCTATGGCTACACCTTC
>TRBJ2-7|TRBD1|TRBV3-1|.
CASTGGDEQYF
TGTGCCAGCACAGGGGGCGACGAGCAGTACTTC
>TRBJ2-7|.|TRBV20-1|.
CSAPQQAEQYF
TGCAGTGCACCCCAGCAGGCCGAGCAGTACTTC
>TRBJ2-5|.|TRBV5-4|.
CASSRTQGQETQYF
TGTGCCAGCAGCCGGACTCAGGGCCAAGAGACCCAGTACTTC
>TRBJ1-6|.|TRBV27|.
CASRMETGDSPLHF
TGTGCCAGCAGGATGGAAACAGGCGACTCACCCCTCCACTTT
>TRBJ2-1|.|TRBV18|.
CASSPPTGGLLEQFF
TGTGCCAGCTCACCACCCACCGGCGGGCTACTCGAGCAGTTCTTC
>TRBJ1-2|.|TRBV28|once
CASSQGNRYGYTF
TGTGCCAGCAGTCAGGGGAATAGATATGGCTACACCTTC
>TRBJ2-3|TRBD2|TRBV20-1|.
CSAPGASGSSDTQYF
TGCAGTGCCCCGGGGGCTAGCGGGAGCTCAGATACGCAGTATTTT
>TRBJ1-1|.|TRBV3-1|.
CASSQGQKCFF
TGTGCCAGCAGCCAAGGGCAAAAGTGTTTCTTT
>TRBJ2-7|.|TRBV12-3/TRBV12-4|.
CASISQGSEQYF
TGTGCCAGCATCTCACAGGGTTCCGAGCAGTACTTC
>TRBJ2-2|TRBD2|TRBV6-2/TRBV6-3|.
CASSYYRPGGSTGELFF
TGTGCCAGCAGTTACTATAGGCCGGGAGGGAGCACCGGGGAGCTGTTTTTT
>TRBJ2-2|.|TRBV3-1|.
CASSQADTGELFF
TGTGCCAGCAGCCAAGCGGACACCGGGGAGCTGTTTTTT
>TRBJ1-1|TRBD1|TRBV20-1|.
CSARGQGAWVAFF
TGCAGTGCTAGAGGACAGGGGGCATGGGTAGCTTTCTTT
>TRBJ2-1|.|TRBV24-1|.
CATSDSPRPEQFF
TGTGCCACCAGTGATTCCCCGCGCCCGGAGCAGTTCTTC
>TRBJ2-6|TRBD1|TRBV5-1|.
CASSSGTGSGANVLTF
TGCGCCAGCAGCTCAGGGACAGGCTCTGGGGCCAACGTCCTGACTTTC
>TRBJ2-7|.|TRBV12-3/TRBV12-4|.
CASSLPGSWATEQYF
TGTGCCAGCAGTCTCCCGGGCTCCTGGGCCACCGAGCAGTACTTC
>TRBJ1-1|.|TRBV30|once
CAWSVRFGTEAFF
TGTGCCTGGAGTGTACGGTTCGGTACAGAAGCTTTCTTT
>TRBJ2-5|.|TRBV30|.
CAWSVLGGRETQYF
TGTGCCTGGAGTGTACTCGGAGGGAGAGAGACCCAGTACTTC
>TRBJ2-3|TRBD2|TRBV5-1|.
CASSVAGDYTDTQYF
TGCGCCAGCAGCGTCGCTGGGGACTACACAGATACGCAGTATTTT
>TRBJ1-3|.|TRBV6-1|.
CASSRSPLYSGNTIYF
TGTGCCAGCAGTCGAAGTCCCCTTTACTCTGGAAACACCATATATTTT
>TRBJ2-1|TRBD2|TRBV20-1|once
CSAAGVRGDEQFF
TGCAGTGCGGCGGGGGTTCGCGGCGATGAGCAGTTCTTC
>TRBJ1-1|.|TRBV7-8|.
CASSLSGDAFF
TGTGCCAGCAGCTTAAGCGGGGACGCTTTCTTT
>TRBJ2-5|TRBD2|TRBV10-3|.
CATQGAGLQETQYF
TGTGCCACCCAGGGCGCGGGACTACAAGAGACCCAGTACTTC
>TRBJ2-5|.|TRBV2|.
CASSPDIRETQYF
TGTGCCAGCAGCCCGGACATACGAGAGACCCAGTACTTC
>TRBJ1-1|.|TRBV27|.
CASSFVETTEAFF
TGTGCCAGCAGTTTTGTGGAGACCACTGAAGCTTTCTTT
>TRBJ2-7|.|TRBV9|.
CASSVESTPSYEQYF
TGTGCCAGCAGCGTAGAGTCGACTCCCTCCTACGAGCAGTACTTC
>TRBJ2-5|TRBD2|TRBV25-1|.
CASSEKQGGDRLAGGQETQYF
TGTGCCAGCAGTGAAAAGCAAGGGGGAGACCGACTAGCGGGAGGTCAAGAGACCCAGTACTTC